These T cell receptor beta chains were read from a single sample in a study of blood T cell repertoires in COVID-19. Some clones are missing from TCRdb's copy, which holds only in-frame ones; the method was immunoSEQ multiplex PCR. The sample includes 150,000 to 200,000 clones, 80% to 95% of them seen just once. Sequencing was done on a sample of peripheral blood. The receptor source for this set is a woman in her fifties or sixties with acute or convalescent COVID-19. Each CDR3 is given with its conserved first and last residue. Fields, in order: D gene, V gene, J gene, clone size, CDR3 protein, CDR3 DNA. A D gene is named only where the DNA matches it firmly. Rows may omit the clone size; those that give it use once, few, many or a size class.

NA	TRBV19	TRBJ1-6	NA	CASSLPGGALHF	TGTGCCAGTAGTCTTCCGGGGGGAGCCCTCCACTTT
NA	TRBV30	TRBJ2-7	NA	CAWSVKANYEQYF	TGTGCCTGGAGTGTAAAAGCGAACTACGAGCAGTACTTC
TRBD1	TRBV28	TRBJ1-2	NA	CASSEDRMGGYTF	TGTGCCAGCAGTGAGGACAGGATGGGTGGCTACACCTTC
TRBD1	TRBV4-1	TRBJ2-7	NA	CASSPLGQEIGEQYF	TGCGCCAGCAGCCCGCTGGGACAGGAGATTGGCGAGCAGTACTTC
TRBD1	TRBV19	TRBJ1-1	NA	CASRQGAAEAFF	TGTGCCAGCAGACAGGGGGCCGCTGAAGCTTTCTTT
NA	TRBV2	TRBJ1-1	once	CASRVVGNTEAFF	TGTGCCAGTCGGGTCGTCGGGAACACTGAAGCTTTCTTT
TRBD2	TRBV7-3	TRBJ2-5	NA	CASSLGGRATGETQYF	TGTGCCAGCAGCTTAGGTGGGAGGGCCACCGGGGAGACCCAGTACTTC
NA	TRBV3-1/TRBV3-2	TRBJ1-1	NA	CASSQSYRGGEAFF	TGTGCCAGCAGCCAATCCTATAGAGGAGGGGAAGCTTTCTTT
NA	TRBV7-2	TRBJ1-5	NA	CASSLTGHQPQHF	TGTGCCAGCAGCTTAACCGGTCATCAGCCCCAGCATTTT
TRBD1	TRBV10-3	TRBJ2-2	NA	CAIKGRGPDTGELFF	TGTGCCATCAAGGGTAGGGGGCCGGACACCGGGGAGCTGTTTTTT
TRBD2	TRBV7-3	TRBJ2-5	once	CASSLTGTSQETQYF	TGTGCCAGCAGCTTAACGGGGACTAGTCAAGAGACCCAGTACTTC
NA	TRBV7-8	TRBJ1-2	NA	CASSLGAGQHYGYTF	TGTGCCAGCAGCTTAGGGGCAGGGCAGCACTATGGCTACACCTTC
TRBD1	TRBV9	TRBJ2-3	NA	CASSVDSQGARTDTQYF	TGTGCCAGCAGCGTAGACTCCCAGGGGGCTAGGACAGATACGCAGTATTTT
NA	TRBV11-3	TRBJ2-2	NA	CASSLGGGPNTGELFF	TGTGCCAGCAGCCTTGGCGGGGGCCCAAACACCGGGGAGCTGTTTTTT
TRBD1	TRBV5-4	TRBJ1-5	NA	CASSLAGQGPQPQHF	TGTGCCAGCAGCTTGGCCGGACAGGGTCCACAGCCCCAGCATTTT
TRBD2	TRBV14	TRBJ2-7	NA	CASSRGHYPSGGNYEQYF	TGTGCCAGCAGCCGAGGTCACTACCCTAGCGGGGGAAACTACGAGCAGTACTTC
NA	TRBV7-6	TRBJ1-6	NA	CASSLADSSYNSPLHF	TGTGCCAGCAGCTTAGCGGACAGCTCCTATAATTCACCCCTCCACTTT
TRBD2	TRBV6-6	TRBJ2-1	once	CASTQRGDNEQFF	TGTGCCAGCACCCAGCGGGGAGACAATGAGCAGTTCTTC
TRBD1	TRBV4-3	TRBJ2-2	NA	CASSQEARQGASGELFF	TGCGCCAGCAGCCAAGAGGCGAGACAGGGGGCGTCGGGGGAGCTGTTTTTT
TRBD1	TRBV7-2	TRBJ2-1	NA	CASSLQQGAYNEQFF	TGTGCCAGCAGCTTACAACAGGGGGCCTACAATGAGCAGTTCTTC
TRBD1	TRBV28	TRBJ1-5	NA	CASSPAGTGGQPQHF	TGTGCCAGCAGCCCCGCCGGGACAGGAGGGCAGCCCCAGCATTTT
TRBD1	TRBV2	TRBJ1-6	once	CASSSGQASNSPLHF	TGTGCCAGCAGTTCCGGACAGGCGAGTAATTCACCCCTCCACTTT
NA	TRBV19	TRBJ2-5	NA	CASSDLGGETQYF	TGTGCCAGTAGCGACCTAGGTGGGGAGACCCAGTACTTC
NA	TRBV4-2	TRBJ1-1	NA	CASSPGGMNTEAFF	TGTGCCAGCAGCCCGGGGGGAATGAACACTGAAGCTTTCTTT
NA	TRBV6-6	TRBJ1-5	NA	CASRQRGGGIDQPQHF	TGTGCCAGCAGGCAAAGAGGGGGGGGCATCGATCAGCCCCAGCATTTT
NA	TRBV24-1	TRBJ2-3	NA	CATSDSLRTDTQYF	TGTGCCACCAGTGACTCCCTACGCACAGATACGCAGTATTTT
TRBD1	TRBV2	TRBJ1-6	NA	CASSPGGSSYNSPLHF	TGTGCCAGCAGTCCAGGGGGCTCCTCCTATAATTCACCCCTCCACTTT
TRBD1	TRBV28	TRBJ1-5	NA	CASRRTGGTDQPQHF	TGTGCCAGCAGGCGGACAGGGGGGACAGATCAGCCCCAGCATTTT
NA	TRBV12-5	TRBJ1-5	NA	CASGLVQGGLQHF	TGTGCTAGTGGTTTGGTACAAGGAGGGCTCCAGCATTTT
NA	TRBV6-1	TRBJ1-5	NA	CASSESPGVVGAQHF	TGTGCCAGCAGTGAATCTCCGGGGGTCGTAGGGGCCCAGCATTTT
TRBD2	TRBV11-3	TRBJ2-3	NA	CASSPTGGMDTQYF	TGTGCCAGCAGCCCTACGGGAGGAATGGATACGCAGTATTTT
NA	TRBV11-3	TRBJ2-1	few	CASSLSSYNEQFF	TGTGCCAGCAGCCTCAGCTCCTACAATGAGCAGTTCTTC
TRBD1	TRBV3-1/TRBV3-2	TRBJ1-5	NA	CASSQAATGFGQPQHF	TGTGCCAGCAGCCAAGCAGCGACAGGGTTTGGCCAGCCCCAGCATTTT
TRBD1	TRBV6-6	TRBJ1-3	NA	CASTGTGEGGTIYF	TGTGCCAGCACGGGGACAGGGGAAGGGGGCACCATATATTTT
NA	TRBV19	TRBJ1-2	NA	CASIGGGNYGYTF	TGTGCCAGTATCGGCGGGGGGAACTATGGCTACACCTTC
NA	TRBV7-2	TRBJ2-6	NA	CASSPRNSGANVLTF	TGTGCCAGCAGCCCGCGGAATTCTGGGGCCAACGTCCTGACTTTC
NA	TRBV12-3/TRBV12-4	TRBJ2-1	NA	CASSLPGTEQFF	TGTGCCAGCAGCCTGCCTGGGACAGAGCAGTTCTTC
NA	TRBV10-3	TRBJ1-3	NA	CAISNRGDTIYF	TGTGCCATCTCTAACCGGGGGGACACCATATATTTT
NA	TRBV6-5	TRBJ1-1	NA	CASSYRAGTEAFF	TGTGCCAGCAGTTATAGGGCGGGGACTGAAGCTTTCTTT
NA	TRBV29-1	TRBJ1-6	once	CSVSQGSFNSPLHF	TGCAGCGTCTCACAGGGATCGTTTAATTCACCCCTCCACTTT
NA	TRBV5-6	TRBJ1-6	NA	CASSSRQNSPLHF	TGTGCCAGCAGCTCTCGACAGAATTCACCCCTCCACTTT
TRBD1	TRBV29-1	TRBJ1-2	NA	CSGRTGDGYTF	TGCAGCGGCAGGACAGGGGATGGCTACACCTTC
NA	TRBV7-9	TRBJ1-2	NA	CASSPGTYQTYGYTF	TGTGCCAGCAGCCCTGGGACATATCAAACGTATGGCTACACCTTC
TRBD2	TRBV29-1	TRBJ2-5	few	CSADSGRGIQETQYF	TGCAGCGCCGACTCAGGGCGGGGGATCCAAGAGACCCAGTACTTC
NA	TRBV12-3/TRBV12-4	TRBJ2-1	NA	CATIDSYNEQFF	TGTGCCACCATAGACAGCTACAATGAGCAGTTCTTC
NA	TRBV4-1	TRBJ2-7	NA	CASSPRQHSYEQYF	TGCGCCAGCAGCCCCAGACAGCATTCCTACGAGCAGTACTTC
NA	TRBV7-2	TRBJ1-1	NA	CASMRGGAHTEAFF	TGTGCCAGCATGCGCGGGGGGGCGCACACTGAAGCTTTCTTT
NA	TRBV7-2	TRBJ1-6	NA	CASSRRAGVGSPLHF	TGTGCCAGCAGCCGCCGAGCAGGGGTGGGCTCACCCCTCCACTTT
NA	TRBV5-1	TRBJ1-1	few	CASSSNPTGGTEAFF	TGCGCCAGCAGCTCCAACCCTACCGGGGGGACTGAAGCTTTCTTT
NA	TRBV11-3	TRBJ2-1	NA	CASSLAITRSSYNEQFF	TGTGCCAGCAGCTTAGCTATTACCCGTAGCTCCTACAATGAGCAGTTCTTC
TRBD1	TRBV18	TRBJ2-7	NA	CASSPGQTDVYEQYF	TGTGCCAGCTCACCGGGACAGACGGATGTGTACGAGCAGTACTTC
TRBD1	TRBV19	TRBJ1-5	NA	CASNPFLRDRVTQPQHF	TGTGCCAGTAATCCGTTCCTCCGGGACAGGGTGACTCAGCCCCAGCATTTT
TRBD2	TRBV28	TRBJ2-2	once	CASTPTSWGGELFF	TGTGCCAGCACCCCGACTAGCTGGGGCGGGGAGCTGTTTTTT
TRBD1	TRBV11-2	TRBJ2-1	NA	CASSLPGGNEQFF	TGTGCCAGCAGCTTACCAGGGGGCAATGAGCAGTTCTTC
TRBD2	TRBV6-6	TRBJ2-1	NA	CASKGGGYNEQFF	TGTGCCAGCAAAGGCGGGGGTTACAATGAGCAGTTCTTC
NA	TRBV3-1/TRBV3-2	TRBJ2-1	NA	CASSQEGSGGCEQFF	TGTGCCAGCAGCCAAGAAGGTAGCGGAGGGTGTGAGCAGTTCTTC
NA	TRBV5-8	TRBJ1-2	once	CASTLSGGYGYTF	TGTGCCAGCACCTTATCCGGGGGATATGGCTACACCTTC
NA	TRBV5-6	TRBJ1-4	NA	CASSLGPGGGEKLFF	TGTGCCAGCAGCCTAGGCCCTGGCGGTGGTGAAAAACTGTTTTTT
TRBD1	TRBV11-2	TRBJ1-1	NA	CASSLVGRDRMNTEAFF	TGTGCCAGCAGCTTAGTGGGCCGGGACAGAATGAACACTGAAGCTTTCTTT
TRBD1	TRBV12-3/TRBV12-4	TRBJ1-2	NA	CATSRGNGYTF	TGTGCCACCTCCAGGGGGAATGGCTACACCTTC